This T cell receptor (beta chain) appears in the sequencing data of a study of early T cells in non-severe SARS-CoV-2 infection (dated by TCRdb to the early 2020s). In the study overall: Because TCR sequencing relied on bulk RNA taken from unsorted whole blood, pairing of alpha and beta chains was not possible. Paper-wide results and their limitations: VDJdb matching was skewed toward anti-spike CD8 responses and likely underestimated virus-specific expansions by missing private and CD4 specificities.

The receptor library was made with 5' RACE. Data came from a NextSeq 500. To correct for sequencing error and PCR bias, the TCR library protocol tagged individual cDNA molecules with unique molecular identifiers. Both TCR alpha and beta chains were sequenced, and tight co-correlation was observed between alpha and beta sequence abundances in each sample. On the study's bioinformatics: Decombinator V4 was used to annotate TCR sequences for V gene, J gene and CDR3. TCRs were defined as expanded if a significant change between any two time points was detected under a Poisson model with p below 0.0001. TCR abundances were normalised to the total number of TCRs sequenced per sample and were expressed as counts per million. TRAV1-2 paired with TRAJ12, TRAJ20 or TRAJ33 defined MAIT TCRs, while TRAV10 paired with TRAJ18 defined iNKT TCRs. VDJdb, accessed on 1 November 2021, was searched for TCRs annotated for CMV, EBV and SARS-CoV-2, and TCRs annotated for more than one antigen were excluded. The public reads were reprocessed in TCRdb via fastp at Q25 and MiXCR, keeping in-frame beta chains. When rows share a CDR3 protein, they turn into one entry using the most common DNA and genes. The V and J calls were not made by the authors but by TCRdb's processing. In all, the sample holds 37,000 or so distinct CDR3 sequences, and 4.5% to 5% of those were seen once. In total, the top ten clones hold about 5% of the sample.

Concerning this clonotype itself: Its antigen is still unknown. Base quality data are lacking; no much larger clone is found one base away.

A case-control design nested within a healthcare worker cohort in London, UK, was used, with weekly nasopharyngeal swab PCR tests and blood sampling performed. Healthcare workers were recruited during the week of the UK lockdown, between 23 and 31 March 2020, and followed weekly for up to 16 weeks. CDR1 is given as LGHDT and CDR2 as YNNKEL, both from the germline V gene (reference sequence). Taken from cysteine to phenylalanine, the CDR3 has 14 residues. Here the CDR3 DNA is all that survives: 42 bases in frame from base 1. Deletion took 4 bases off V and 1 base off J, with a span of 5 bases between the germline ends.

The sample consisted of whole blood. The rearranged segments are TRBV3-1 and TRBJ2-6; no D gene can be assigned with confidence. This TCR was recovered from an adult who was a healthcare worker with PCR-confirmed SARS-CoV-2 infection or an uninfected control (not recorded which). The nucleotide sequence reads TGTGCCAGCAGCCCCGGGTCTGGGGCCAACGTCCTGACTTTC. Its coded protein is CASSPGSGANVLTF.